This T cell receptor (beta chain) appears in the sequencing data of a study of tumor and adjacent non-tumor tissue in lung cancer. The template was RNA from unsorted bulk tissue. A modified ARM-PCR protocol with three rounds of nested PCR amplified TCRbeta. TCRdb itself ran the multiplex PCR reads through MiXCR, one entry per CDR3 protein. The sample lists about 76,000 distinct CDR3 sequences, around two thirds occurring once. Germline V gives CDR1 GTSNPN, CDR2 SVGIG (reference sequence). The CDR3 totals 15 residues. As for this clonotype: One end of the junction fails to match germline, which may point to a read error.

V gene TRBV30 combines with J gene TRBJ2-2, with D possibly TRBD2 on 5 matching bases. Material for sequencing was lung tumor tissue. This TCR derives from a woman between 70 and 85 years old with non-small cell lung cancer. The CDR3, as DNA: TGTGCCTGGAGCGCGACAAACTTAGTGGCCGGGAAGCTGTTTTTT. The encoded protein is CAWSATNLVAGKLFF.